Presented here are 8 T cell receptor beta chains from one specimen sequenced in a study of blood T cell repertoires in COVID-19 (dated by TCRdb to about 2020). The library was generated by the immunoSEQ multiplex PCR assay. Held by TCRdb, this immuneACCESS table contains in-frame sequences only and omits some clones. Under half of the omission traces to an unresolved V gene where checked; the cause of the rest is unknown. Across this sample there are around 30,000 clones, with 80% to 95% seen only once. 3.7% of the sample is taken by the ten largest. Specimen: peripheral blood. These receptors originate from a man between 60 and 75 years old with acute or convalescent COVID-19.

This rearrangement joins TRBV24-1 to TRBJ2-7, with unresolved D. Trimming cost V 9 bases and J 3 bases, with 11 bases left between them. The CDR3 is 12 amino acids. In germline, CDR1 is KGHDR, CDR2 SFDVKD. The CDR3 coding sequence is TGTGCCACCCGAGAAGAGCGCTACGAGCAGTACTTC. Amino acid sequence: CATREERYEQYF.

V is TRBV4-1 and J is TRBJ1-2; 9 nucleotides match TRBD1. J was trimmed by 6 bases and V by 5 bases; bases with no gene match: 13. This CDR3 region has 16 residues. Germline CDR1 is MGHRA and CDR2 is YSYEKL. The CDR3 DNA reads TGCGCCAGCAGCAAGGGGACAGGGAACGCGATGCATGGCTACACCTTC. This codes for CASSKGTGNAMHGYTF.

This clone appeared once. The chain carries TRBV29-1 and TRBJ1-3; 8 bases agree with TRBD1. The V segment lost 7 bases and the J segment 5 bases; nucleotides outside the gene matches: 4. The germline V gene has CDR1 SQVTM and CDR2 ANQGSEA. There are 12 residues in the CDR3. The CDR3 nucleotides are TGCAGCGCTGGGACAGGTCGAAACACCATATATTTT. This codes for CSAGTGRNTIYF.

The chain uses TRBV4-1 and TRBJ2-7, with 8 bases aligning to TRBD2. With 0 bases clipped from V and 5 bases from J, the junction kept 6 bases outside the gene matches. The CDR3 is 15 residues long. CDR1 is MGHRA and CDR2 is YSYEKL in the germline V gene. CDR3 nucleotide sequence: TGCGCCAGCAGCCAAGATAGCGGGGTGGCGGACGAGCAGTACGTC. This sequence encodes CASSQDSGVADEQYV.

This chain connects TRBV9 to TRBJ2-1, with TRBD2 identical over 8 bases. The CDR3 has 16 residues. CDR1 is SGDLS, CDR2 YYNGEE, per germline. With V trimmed by 4 bases and J by 0 bases, 6 bases remained unmatched. The CDR3 region is CASSFVAGSSYNEQFF. CDR3 coding DNA: TGTGCCAGCAGCTTTGTAGCGGGAAGCTCCTACAATGAGCAGTTCTTC.

V is TRBV7-9 and J is TRBJ2-2; 7 bases align to TRBD1. Losses at the gene ends were 4 bases for V and 6 bases for J; bases not matched to a gene: 14. Germline CDR1 and CDR2: SEHNR and FQNEAQ (reference sequence). The CDR3 has 17 residues. For the CDR3, the DNA is TGTGCCAGCAGCTCCAGCGCCGGGACAGTGTTCCCCGGGGAGCTGTTTTTT. Its protein product is CASSSSAGTVFPGELFF.

The rearrangement uses TRBV19 and TRBJ2-7, with 16 bases lining up with TRBD2. V gave up 5 bases and J gave up 4 bases; unmatched junction bases: 11. Per the germline V gene, CDR1 is LNHDA and CDR2 is SQIVND (reference sequence). The CDR3 spans 18 residues. As DNA, the CDR3 is TGTGCCAGTAGTGACCCGGGACTAGCGGGAGGGCCAGCTTACGAGCAGTACTTC. Translating it yields CASSDPGLAGGPAYEQYF.

The rearrangement links TRBV11-3 to TRBJ1-1; D might be TRBD1 (6 bases). CDR1 SGHNT and CDR2 YENEEA come from the germline V gene. The CDR3 has 14 amino acids. V shed 3 bases and J shed 3 bases, with 11 bases lying between them. CDR3 protein: CASSFRGRYTEAFF. In DNA, the CDR3 is TGTGCCAGCAGCTTCAGGGGTAGATACACTGAAGCTTTCTTT.